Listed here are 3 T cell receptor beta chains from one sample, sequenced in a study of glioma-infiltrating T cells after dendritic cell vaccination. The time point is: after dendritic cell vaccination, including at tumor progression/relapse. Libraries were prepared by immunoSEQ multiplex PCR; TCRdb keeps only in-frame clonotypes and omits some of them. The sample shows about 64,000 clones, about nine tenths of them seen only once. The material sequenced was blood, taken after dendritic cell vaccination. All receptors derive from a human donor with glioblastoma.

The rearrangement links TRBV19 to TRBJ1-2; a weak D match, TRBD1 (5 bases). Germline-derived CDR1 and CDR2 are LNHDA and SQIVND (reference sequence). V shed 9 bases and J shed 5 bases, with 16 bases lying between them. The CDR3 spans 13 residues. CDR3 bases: TGTGCCAGCCTGCCCCAGGAGGGGTATGGCTACACCTTC. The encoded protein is CASLPQEGYGYTF.

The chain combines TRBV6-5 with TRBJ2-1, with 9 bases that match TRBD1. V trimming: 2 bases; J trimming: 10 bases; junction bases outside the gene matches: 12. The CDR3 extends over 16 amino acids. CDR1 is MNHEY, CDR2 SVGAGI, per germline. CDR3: CASSYAGTGKGREQFF. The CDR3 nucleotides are TGTGCCAGCAGTTACGCCGGGACAGGGAAGGGTCGGGAGCAGTTCTTC.

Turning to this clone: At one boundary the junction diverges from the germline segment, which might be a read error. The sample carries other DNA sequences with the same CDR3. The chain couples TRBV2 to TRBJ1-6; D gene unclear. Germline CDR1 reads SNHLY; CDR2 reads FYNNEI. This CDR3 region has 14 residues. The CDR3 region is CASSEREVNSPLHF. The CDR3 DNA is TGTGCCAGCAGTGAACGGGAAGTTAATTCCCCCCTCCACTTT.